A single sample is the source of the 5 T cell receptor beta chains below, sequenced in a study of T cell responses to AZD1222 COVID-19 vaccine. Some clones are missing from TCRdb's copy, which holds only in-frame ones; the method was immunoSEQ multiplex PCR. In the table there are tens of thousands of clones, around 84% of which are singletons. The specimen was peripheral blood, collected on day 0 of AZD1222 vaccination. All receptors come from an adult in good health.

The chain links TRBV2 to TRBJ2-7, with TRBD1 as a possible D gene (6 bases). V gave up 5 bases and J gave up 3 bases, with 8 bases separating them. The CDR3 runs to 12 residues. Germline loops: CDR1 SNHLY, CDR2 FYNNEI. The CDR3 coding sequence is TGTGCCAGCAGTACACAGGGCTACGAGCAGTACTTC. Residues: CASSTQGYEQYF.

CDR3 sequence reads: CASSSSGTENYGYTF. Here the CDR3 DNA reads TGTGCCAGCAGCTCCTCCGGGACGGAGAACTATGGCTACACCTTC. This chain connects TRBV7-2 to TRBJ1-2; tentatively, D is TRBD1 (5 bases). In germline, CDR1 is SGHTA, CDR2 FQGNSA. V lost 4 bases and J 2 bases, leaving 14 bases between the germline ends. This CDR3 spans 15 amino acids.

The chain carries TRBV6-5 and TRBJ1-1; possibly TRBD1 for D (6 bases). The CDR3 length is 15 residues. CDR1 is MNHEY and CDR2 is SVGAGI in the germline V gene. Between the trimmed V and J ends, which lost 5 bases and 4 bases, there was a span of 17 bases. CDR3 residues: CASSPPGGAVTEAFF. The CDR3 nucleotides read TGTGCCAGCAGTCCACCTGGGGGGGCGGTCACTGAAGCTTTCTTT.

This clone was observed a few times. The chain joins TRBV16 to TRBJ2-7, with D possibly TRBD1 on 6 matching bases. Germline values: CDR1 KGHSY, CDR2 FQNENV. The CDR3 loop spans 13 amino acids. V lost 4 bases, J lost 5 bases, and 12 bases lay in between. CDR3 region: CASSLSRGHEQYF. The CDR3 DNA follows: TGTGCCAGCAGCCTTAGCAGGGGCCACGAGCAGTACTTC.

The DNA for the CDR3 is TGCAGTGCTCGGGACTTCGAGACCCAGTACTTC. Translation: CSARDFETQYF. The V and J genes are TRBV20-1 and TRBJ2-5; D is perhaps TRBD2 (6 bases). V was pared by 5 bases and J by 5 bases, with 9 bases between. CDR1 DFQATT and CDR2 SNEGSKA come from the germline V gene (reference sequence). The CDR3 is 11 amino acids.